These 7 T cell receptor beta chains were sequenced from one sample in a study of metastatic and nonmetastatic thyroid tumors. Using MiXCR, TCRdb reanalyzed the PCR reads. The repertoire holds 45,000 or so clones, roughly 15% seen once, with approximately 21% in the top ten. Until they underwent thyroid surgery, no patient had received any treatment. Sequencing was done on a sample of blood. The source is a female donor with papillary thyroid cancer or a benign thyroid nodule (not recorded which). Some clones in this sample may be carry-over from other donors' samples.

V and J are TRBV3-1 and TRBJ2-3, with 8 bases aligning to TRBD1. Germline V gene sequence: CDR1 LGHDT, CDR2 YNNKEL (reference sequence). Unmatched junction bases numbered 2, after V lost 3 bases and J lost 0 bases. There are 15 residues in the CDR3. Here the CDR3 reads CASSQTGASTDTQYF. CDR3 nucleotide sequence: TGTGCCAGCAGCCAGACAGGGGCTAGCACAGATACGCAGTATTTT.

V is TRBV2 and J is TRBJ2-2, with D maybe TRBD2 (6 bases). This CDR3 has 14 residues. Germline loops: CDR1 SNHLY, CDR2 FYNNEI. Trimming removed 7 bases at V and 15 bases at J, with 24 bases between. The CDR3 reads CASKRGDPPGDVFF. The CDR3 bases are TGTGCCAGCAAACGCGGGGACCCGCCTGGGGATGTGTTTTTT.

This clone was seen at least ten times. CDR3 region: CASSRERGLYGYTF. CDR3 nucleotide sequence: TGCGCCAGCAGCAGGGAGAGGGGCCTCTATGGCTACACCTTC. The J gene is TRBJ1-2, the V gene TRBV5-1, with D maybe TRBD1 (5 bases). Germline V gene lookup returns CDR1 SGHRS and CDR2 YFSETQ. The ends were cut back, 4 bases at V and 4 bases at J, with 14 bases in the middle. The CDR3 length is 14 residues.

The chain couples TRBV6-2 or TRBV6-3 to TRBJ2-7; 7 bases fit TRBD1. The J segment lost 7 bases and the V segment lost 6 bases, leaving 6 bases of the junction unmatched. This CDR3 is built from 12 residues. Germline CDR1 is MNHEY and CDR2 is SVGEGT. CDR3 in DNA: TGTGCCAGCAGATACAGGGGTCAAGAGCAGTACTTC. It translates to CASRYRGQEQYF.

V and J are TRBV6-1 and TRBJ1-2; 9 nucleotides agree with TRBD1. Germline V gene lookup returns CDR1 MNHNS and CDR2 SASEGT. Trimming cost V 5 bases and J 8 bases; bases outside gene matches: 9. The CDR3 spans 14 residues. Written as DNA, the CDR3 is TGTGCCAGCAGTTTCGGGGGACAGGGAAAGGGCTACACCTTC. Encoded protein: CASSFGGQGKGYTF.

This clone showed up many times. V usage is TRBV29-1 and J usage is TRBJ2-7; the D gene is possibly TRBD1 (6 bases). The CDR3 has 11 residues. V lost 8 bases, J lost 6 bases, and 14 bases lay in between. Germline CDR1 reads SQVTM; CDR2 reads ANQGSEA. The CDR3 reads CSSLTGPEQYF. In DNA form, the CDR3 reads TGCAGCTCTCTGACAGGACCCGAGCAGTACTTC.

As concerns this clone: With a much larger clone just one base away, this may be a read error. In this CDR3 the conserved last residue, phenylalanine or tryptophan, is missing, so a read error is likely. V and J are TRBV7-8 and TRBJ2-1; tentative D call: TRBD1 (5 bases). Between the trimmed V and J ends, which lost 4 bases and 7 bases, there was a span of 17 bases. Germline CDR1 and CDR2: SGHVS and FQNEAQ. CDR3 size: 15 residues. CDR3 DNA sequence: TGTGCCAGCAGCTCGTTCGCCAGGGCCGGGAATGAGCAGTTCTCC. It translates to CASSSFARAGNEQFS.